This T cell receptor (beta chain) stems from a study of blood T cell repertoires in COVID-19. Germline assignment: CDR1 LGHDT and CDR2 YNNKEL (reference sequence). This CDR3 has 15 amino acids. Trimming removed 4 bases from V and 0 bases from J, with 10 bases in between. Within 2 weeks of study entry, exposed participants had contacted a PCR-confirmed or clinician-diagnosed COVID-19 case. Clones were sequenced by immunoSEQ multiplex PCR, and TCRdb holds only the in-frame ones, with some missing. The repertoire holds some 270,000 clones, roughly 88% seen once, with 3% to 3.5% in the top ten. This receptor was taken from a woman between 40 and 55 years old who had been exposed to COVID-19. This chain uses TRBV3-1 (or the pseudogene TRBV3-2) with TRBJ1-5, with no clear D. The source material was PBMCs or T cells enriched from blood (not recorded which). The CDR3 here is CASSLGFYSNQPQHF. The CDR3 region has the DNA TGTGCCAGCAGCCTCGGGTTTTATAGCAATCAGCCCCAGCATTTT.